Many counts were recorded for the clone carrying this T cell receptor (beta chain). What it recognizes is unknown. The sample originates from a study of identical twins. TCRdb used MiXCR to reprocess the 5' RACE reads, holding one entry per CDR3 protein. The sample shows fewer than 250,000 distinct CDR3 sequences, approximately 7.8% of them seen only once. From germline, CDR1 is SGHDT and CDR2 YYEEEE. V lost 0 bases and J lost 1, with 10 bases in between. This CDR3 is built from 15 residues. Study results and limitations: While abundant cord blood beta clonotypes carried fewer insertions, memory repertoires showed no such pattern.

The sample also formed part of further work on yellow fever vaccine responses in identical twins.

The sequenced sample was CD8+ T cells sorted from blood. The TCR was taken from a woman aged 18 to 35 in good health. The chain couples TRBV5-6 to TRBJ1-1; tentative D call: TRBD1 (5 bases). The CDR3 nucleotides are TGTGCCAGCAGCTTGGGGGGGGAGAGGAACACTGAAGCTTTCTTT. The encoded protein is CASSLGGERNTEAFF.